Listed below are T cell receptor beta chains from one sample, sequenced in a study of CD8 T cells in Susac syndrome. In TCRdb, the immunoSEQ multiplex PCR reads were re-called with MiXCR into one record per CDR3 protein. This repertoire shows some 95,000 distinct CDR3 sequences, over 85% found once; its top ten account for less than 0.35%. Source material: CD8+ T cells from PBMCs. These receptors originate from a human donor in good health. Both conserved end residues are part of each CDR3. D genes are given only for firm matches. A row's size may be missing; if present it is once, few, many or a size class.

j_call clone_size d_call v_call cdr3_nt cdr3_aa
TRBJ2-7 NA NA TRBV4-1 TGCGCCAGCAGCCAAAGGTGGGGACTCCCCAAGGACGAGCAGTACTTC CASSQRWGLPKDEQYF
TRBJ1-1 NA NA TRBV7-8 TGTGCCAGCAGCCCGCAGGTACTGAACACTGAAGCTTTCTTT CASSPQVLNTEAFF
TRBJ2-3 NA NA TRBV4-1 TGCGCCAGCAGCCAAGGCCGCGTTGACAGGTTTAATACGCAGTATTTT CASSQGRVDRFNTQYF
TRBJ2-7 once TRBD2 TRBV7-2 TGTGCCAGCAGCTTAAACGGGGGGGCGAACGAGCAGTACTTC CASSLNGGANEQYF
TRBJ2-5 NA NA TRBV25-1 TGTGCCAGCGGCCAAGAGACCCAGTACTTC CASGQETQYF
TRBJ2-2 NA TRBD1 TRBV6-5 TGTGCCAGCACCCCGACAGGGGAAACCGGGGAGCTGTTTTTT CASTPTGETGELFF
TRBJ1-1 NA NA TRBV6-6 TGTGCCAGCAGTTACTCGGGCGAGGGGGGGGCTTTCTTT CASSYSGEGGAFF
TRBJ2-3 NA TRBD1 TRBV5-4 TGTGCCAGCAGCTCGGGACAGGGCCCAGATACGCAGTATTTT CASSSGQGPDTQYF
TRBJ2-1 NA NA TRBV27 TGTGCCAGCAGTGCCAGCCCCCTCAATGAGCAGTTCTTC CASSASPLNEQFF
TRBJ2-3 once TRBD2 TRBV27 TGTGCCAGCAGACGTAGCGGGGCGCCCTCCACAGATACGCAGTATTTT CASRRSGAPSTDTQYF
TRBJ2-3 NA TRBD2 TRBV10-3 TGTGCCATCAGTGGGGGACTAGCGGGGGGGCCGGTCACAGATACGCAGTATTTT CAISGGLAGGPVTDTQYF
TRBJ1-1 NA NA TRBV7-6 TGTGCCAGCAGCACTTGGACAGCCAACACTGAAGCTTTCTTT CASSTWTANTEAFF
TRBJ2-1 once TRBD2 TRBV6-4 TGTGCCAGCAGTGACGGCGGCGGGGGGGCTGGTGAGCAGTTCTTC CASSDGGGGAGEQFF
TRBJ2-2 once NA TRBV10-1 TGCGCCAGCAGCGCAGGACGGGGGCCGAACACCGGGGAGCTGTTTTTT CASSAGRGPNTGELFF
TRBJ2-4 NA NA TRBV7-8 TGTGCCAGCAGCCGCATAGGAAACATTCAGTACTTC CASSRIGNIQYF
TRBJ2-5 NA NA TRBV9 TGTGCCAGCAGCCCGCAGGATCCCCAAGAGACCCAGTACTTC CASSPQDPQETQYF
TRBJ1-1 NA NA TRBV14 TGTGCCAGCAGCCAAGGTGGCTACACTGAAGCTTTCTTT CASSQGGYTEAFF
TRBJ1-2 NA NA TRBV6-5 TGTGCCAGCGCCCCTGGAGTCAACTATGGCTACACCTTC CASAPGVNYGYTF
TRBJ2-7 NA NA TRBV7-9 TGTGCCAGCAGCTCCCAAAGGGGGCCGTCGGGGGACGAGCAGTACTTC CASSSQRGPSGDEQYF
TRBJ2-3 NA TRBD1 TRBV4-1 TGCGCCAGCAGCCAAGGCTGGGGACAGGACACAGATACGCAGTATTTT CASSQGWGQDTDTQYF
TRBJ2-1 NA NA TRBV7-6 TGTGCCAGCAGCCTCGGTGGGGACTACAATGAGCAGTTCTTC CASSLGGDYNEQFF
TRBJ2-1 NA TRBD2 TRBV19 TGTGCCAGTAGTATGGGACTAGCGGAATACAATGAGCAGTTCTTC CASSMGLAEYNEQFF
TRBJ1-6 NA TRBD1 TRBV3-1 TGTGCCAGCAGCTCCCGGGACAGGTCACCCCTCCACTTT CASSSRDRSPLHF
TRBJ2-5 NA TRBD2 TRBV25-1 TGTGCCAGCAGTTCTCGGAGGGGCCGACTAGCGGGGAGGGAGACCCAGTACTTC CASSSRRGRLAGRETQYF
TRBJ2-7 NA TRBD2 TRBV3-1 TGTGCCAGCAGCCAAGTACAGCGGGGGGGGTACGAGCAGTACTTC CASSQVQRGGYEQYF
TRBJ1-2 NA NA TRBV3-1 TGTGCCAGCAGCCCCCGCGGGGAGTACTACACCTTC CASSPRGEYYTF
TRBJ2-6 NA NA TRBV11-2 TGTGCCAGCAGCCAACACGCCATAGGGGTTATCTCTGGGGCCAACGTCCTGACTTTC CASSQHAIGVISGANVLTF
TRBJ2-7 NA TRBD1 TRBV5-6 TGTGCCAGTCTCGGACAGGATGACTACGAGCAGTACTTC CASLGQDDYEQYF
TRBJ2-7 once TRBD1 TRBV29-1 TGCAGCGTTACAACAGGGGAAACCATCTACGAGCAGTACTTC CSVTTGETIYEQYF
TRBJ1-2 NA TRBD1 TRBV27 TGTGCCAGCAGCAGGGGACAGGCCCGCGGTGGCTACACCTTC CASSRGQARGGYTF
TRBJ1-1 NA NA TRBV9 TGTGCCAGCAGCGGGCGGACGGACCCCCCTTTGGACACTGAAGCTTTCTTT CASSGRTDPPLDTEAFF
TRBJ2-7 few NA TRBV29-1 TGCAGCGTTGAGTCGCCGGTCCGGGGTGAACCCGAGCAGTACTTC CSVESPVRGEPEQYF
TRBJ1-3 NA NA TRBV11-2 TGTGCCAGCAGCTTAGACAGGCAGTCTGGAAACACCATATATTTT CASSLDRQSGNTIYF
TRBJ1-2 NA NA TRBV12-3/TRBV12-4 TGTGCCACTCTCGGGGAGGATGGCTACACCTTC CATLGEDGYTF
TRBJ2-7 NA TRBD2 TRBV7-2 TGTGCCAGCAGCTTAGTTAGGTGGGCGGGGGGGCTCTATTCCTACGAGCAGTACTTC CASSLVRWAGGLYSYEQYF
TRBJ1-1 NA NA TRBV25-1 TGTGCCAGCCGAGACACCTCGAACACTGAAGCTTTCTTT CASRDTSNTEAFF
TRBJ2-7 NA TRBD1 TRBV5-4 TGTGCCAGCAGCTTTTCGACAGGGGGCCCCTACGAGCAGTACTTC CASSFSTGGPYEQYF
TRBJ1-1 NA TRBD1 TRBV7-9 TGTGCCACTCACAGGGGGAACACTGAAGCTTTCTTT CATHRGNTEAFF
TRBJ2-5 once TRBD2 TRBV6-5 TGTGCCAGCAGTTACTCGGCGGTCCCACTAGCGGGGCAAGAGACCCAGTACTTC CASSYSAVPLAGQETQYF
TRBJ2-5 NA NA TRBV20-1 TGCAGTGCCCCCCGAGGGCGGGGAGAGACCCAGTACTTC CSAPRGRGETQYF
TRBJ1-6 NA TRBD1 TRBV12-3/TRBV12-4 TGTGCCAGCAGTCCAGGGGGGTTGGGTTCACCCCTCCACTTT CASSPGGLGSPLHF
TRBJ2-3 NA NA TRBV6-6 TGTGCCAGCAGTTATATGTGGAGCACAGATACGCAGTATTTT CASSYMWSTDTQYF